This T cell receptor (beta chain) was found in a study of vaccination and CD4 T cells after COVID-19. Study details: No peptide, an HIV-1 Nef pool, or a CEFX pool was what each control culture received.

Sequenced with the Oncomine TCR Beta short-read assay was DNA taken from cultured CD4+ T cells. TCRdb reprocessed the PCR reads via MiXCR and lists one record per CDR3 protein. Seen here are approximately 13,000 distinct CDR3 sequences, 52% observed once, and the top ten hold 6.5% to 9.5%. Turning to this clonotype: What it binds is unknown.

Treatment in this sample: approximately 9-day PBMC culture with coronavirus spike peptide pools or control peptides (ViraFEST assay). The receptor comes from a human donor who had recovered from COVID-19. The sequenced sample was CD4+ T cells from blood, cultured in vitro.

CDR3 in amino acids: CSAHRDRDYGYTF. In DNA form, the CDR3 reads TGCAGTGCTCATCGGGACAGGGACTATGGCTACACCTTC. The chain uses TRBV20-1 and TRBJ1-2; TRBD1 matches at 9 bases. The CDR3 consists of 13 residues. After removal of 5 bases from V and 3 bases from J, the junction contained 4 bases not matched to a gene. Germline CDR1 DFQATT, CDR2 SNEGSKA (reference sequence).